These 27 T cell receptor beta chains were all obtained from the same sample, sequenced in a study of Graves' ophthalmopathy and Graves' hyperthyroidism. RNA transcripts provided the template for amplifying TCR beta CDR3 regions. An initial RT-PCR round employing HTBI primers preceded a second-round multiplex PCR. A single record per CDR3 protein comes from TCRdb applying MiXCR to the multiplex PCR reads. The repertoire holds 500,000 to 700,000 distinct CDR3 sequences, with over 20% as singletons. The sequenced sample consisted of peripheral blood. These receptors were taken from a woman aged 18-35 years with stable Graves' hyperthyroidism. Some clones in this sample may be carry-over from other donors' samples.

A few counts support this clonotype. The V and J genes are TRBV3-1 and TRBJ1-6, with D perhaps TRBD1 (6 bases). Trimming stripped 1 base from V and 4 bases from J, with 11 bases between. The CDR3 sequence is 16 residues long. The germline gives CDR1 LGHDT, CDR2 YNNKEL (reference sequence). CDR3 sequence (DNA): TGTGCCAGCAGCCAAGGGGGGGCGGGGTATAATTCACCCCTCCACTTT. This codes for CASSQGGAGYNSPLHF.

Only one count was recorded for this clonotype. The genes are TRBV6-1 and TRBJ2-7; TRBD1 might be the D (5 bases). CDR1 and CDR2 from the germline V gene are MNHNS and SASEGT. The germline V and J ends were trimmed by 3 bases and 3 bases, with 12 bases remaining between them. The CDR3 runs to 14 residues. The CDR3 bases are TGTGCCAGCAGTGAGACAGATAACAGCTACGAGCAGTACTTC. Translated, it gives CASSETDNSYEQYF.

This clonotype was seen at least ten times. CDR3 in amino acids: CASRRPFQGLNTEAFF. The CDR3 DNA is TGTGCCAGCAGACGTCCCTTCCAGGGGCTGAACACTGAAGCTTTCTTT. The V gene is TRBV12-3 or TRBV12-4, the J gene TRBJ1-1, with D tentatively TRBD1 (6 bases). V lost 6 bases to trimming and J lost 0 bases, with 17 bases between them. CDR3 length equals 16 residues.

At least ten counts were recorded for this clonotype. The J gene is TRBJ1-1, the V gene TRBV6-1; unclear D gene. This CDR3 comprises 11 residues. V lost 3 bases and J lost 7, with 6 bases in between. The V gene's germline CDR1 is MNHNS and CDR2 SASEGT. The CDR3 DNA reads TGTGCCAGCAGTGATCACCGTGAAGCTTTCTTT. Protein sequence: CASSDHREAFF.

This clonotype has just a few counts. The chain is built from TRBV5-1 and TRBJ2-5; D is ambiguous. The CDR3 is 14 residues long. V dropped 0 bases and J dropped 6 bases, with 12 bases sitting between them. The germline V gene encodes CDR1 SGHRS and CDR2 YFSETQ. CDR3 in DNA: TGCGCCAGCAGCTTGGAAGCTCCAATGAAGACCCAGTACTTC. Residues: CASSLEAPMKTQYF.

In this sample, this clonotype turned up many times. The J gene is TRBJ1-1, the V gene TRBV6-2 or TRBV6-3, with 8 bases fitting TRBD1. CDR3 length: 16 residues. The junction had 13 bases not matched to a gene; V was cut back by 6 bases and J by 4 bases. Germline assignment: CDR1 MNHEY and CDR2 SVGEGT. The CDR3 reads CASSQTSGQVSTEAFF. The CDR3 DNA reads as TGTGCCAGCAGCCAGACTTCGGGACAGGTTAGCACTGAAGCTTTCTTT.

This clonotype was seen many times. The rearrangement links TRBV6-1 to TRBJ1-1; 8 nucleotides match TRBD1. The germline gives CDR1 MNHNS, CDR2 SASEGT. Trimming removed 6 bases from V and 5 bases from J; junction bases left unmatched: 8. The CDR3 is 14 amino acids. Written as DNA, the CDR3 is TGTGCCAGCAGAAAAACAGGGGGTTATACTGAAGCTTTCTTT. Translated, it gives CASRKTGGYTEAFF.

At least ten counts were recorded for this clonotype. V usage is TRBV12-3 or TRBV12-4 and J usage is TRBJ1-1, with 7 bases matching TRBD1. The CDR3 is 14 amino acids. The V gene end was trimmed by 2 bases and the J gene end by 1 base; junction bases not matched to a gene: 1. CDR3 residues: CASSLSGGNTEAFF. In DNA form, the CDR3 reads TGTGCCAGCAGTTTATCAGGGGGGAACACTGAAGCTTTCTTT.

This clonotype was observed many times. V gene TRBV25-1 combines with J gene TRBJ2-5; 14 bases map to TRBD2. Germline lookup yields CDR1 MGHDK and CDR2 SYGVNS. After removal of 6 bases from V and 1 base from J, the junction contained 10 bases not matched to a gene. The CDR3 runs to 18 residues. CDR3 loop: CASSDPSGLAGVQETQYF. The CDR3 nucleotides are TGTGCCAGCAGCGACCCTTCGGGACTAGCGGGGGTCCAAGAGACCCAGTACTTC.

The V gene is TRBV4-1, the J gene TRBJ2-7; D might be TRBD1 (5 bases). Trimming removed 4 bases from V and 7 bases from J, with 23 bases in between. Germline CDR1 is MGHRA and CDR2 is YSYEKL. This CDR3 region has 16 residues. The CDR3 here is CASSPEGAGSLGEQYF. CDR3 coding DNA: TGCGCCAGCAGCCCCGAAGGCGCAGGGTCTTTGGGGGAGCAGTACTTC.

This clonotype was detected ten times or more. The chain couples TRBV5-5 to TRBJ1-5, with D possibly being TRBD1 (6 bases). With 0 bases removed from V and 1 base from J, the gap between germline ends came to 8 bases. This CDR3 contains 15 residues. Germline V gene sequence: CDR1 SGHKS, CDR2 YYEKEE (reference sequence). Written as DNA, the CDR3 is TGTGCCAGCAGCTTGGCGGGGACAAGCAATCAGCCCCAGCATTTT. Amino acid sequence: CASSLAGTSNQPQHF.

The sample holds many counts of this clonotype. V is TRBV7-2 and J is TRBJ1-3; no clear D. Trimming took 5 bases from V and 4 from J, leaving 9 bases between them. The CDR3 extends over 13 amino acids. Per the germline V gene, CDR1 is SGHTA and CDR2 is FQGNSA. CDR3 bases: TGTGCCAGCAGCACGACGGGGGGAAACACCATATATTTT. It encodes CASSTTGGNTIYF.

CDR3 region: CASSLSAFSYEQYF. CDR3 coding DNA: TGCGCCAGCAGCCTGTCCGCCTTCTCCTACGAGCAGTACTTC. The genes are TRBV5-1 and TRBJ2-7; D is undetermined. The germline V gene encodes CDR1 SGHRS and CDR2 YFSETQ. V shed 4 bases and J shed 0 bases, with 11 bases lying between them. This CDR3 contains 14 residues.

The V and J genes are TRBV7-2 and TRBJ2-5; unclear D gene. The germline gives CDR1 SGHTA, CDR2 FQGNSA. This CDR3 spans 15 amino acids. The germline V and J ends were trimmed by 4 bases and 2 bases, with 14 bases remaining between them. The CDR3 sequence is CASSSRDLLQETQYF. The CDR3 nucleotides are TGTGCCAGCAGCTCCAGAGATCTACTGCAAGAGACCCAGTACTTC. The full variable domain, in which reference TRBV7-2 and TRBJ2-5 provide the parts outside the CDR3, is GAGVSQSPSNKVTEKGKDVELRCDPISGHTALYWYRQSLGQGLEFLIYFQGNSAPDKSGLPSDRFSAERTGGSVSTLTIQRTQQEDSAVYLCASSSRDLLQETQYFGPGTRLLVL.

The gene calls are TRBV6-1 and TRBJ2-5; TRBD1 matches at 7 bases. In germline, CDR1 is MNHNS, CDR2 SASEGT. V was clipped by 3 bases and J by 3 bases; unmatched bases: 10. The CDR3 length is 16 residues. The CDR3 coding sequence is TGTGCCAGCAGTGAGATTCAGGGGGTATTAGAAGAGACCCAGTACTTC. It encodes CASSEIQGVLEETQYF.

The table lists this clonotype with many counts. CDR3 sequence: CASSVVGQKNTEAFF. The CDR3 region has the DNA TGTGCCAGCAGCGTAGTGGGACAGAAAAACACTGAAGCTTTCTTT. The chain uses TRBV9 and TRBJ1-1, with 7 nucleotides matching TRBD1. This CDR3 contains 15 residues. Germline V gives CDR1 SGDLS, CDR2 YYNGEE. J lost 2 bases, V lost 0 bases, and 4 bases had no gene match.

This clonotype was detected many times. The gene calls are TRBV2 and TRBJ2-5; D is unresolved. This CDR3 contains 15 residues. The germline V gene has CDR1 SNHLY and CDR2 FYNNEI. The ends were cut back, 2 bases at V and 5 bases at J, with 15 bases in the middle. The CDR3 protein is CASSERNSVLETQYF. For the CDR3, the DNA is TGTGCCAGCAGTGAACGGAACAGTGTGTTGGAGACCCAGTACTTC.

The chain couples TRBV9 to TRBJ2-2; TRBD2 matches at 9 bases. Germline CDR1 is SGDLS and CDR2 is YYNGEE. V trimming: 3 bases; J trimming: 1 base; junction bases outside the gene matches: 4. This CDR3 spans 16 amino acids. CDR3 DNA sequence: TGTGCCAGCAGCGCAACGACTAGCGGGAACACCGGGGAGCTGTTTTTT. The encoded protein is CASSATTSGNTGELFF.

In regard to this clonotype: Possible read error: a much larger clone is one base away. The chain uses TRBV27 and TRBJ2-5; a weak D match, TRBD2 (6 bases). The CDR3 runs 15 residues. The germline V gene has CDR1 MNHEY and CDR2 SMNVEV (reference sequence). The CDR3: CASSFSGGPGETKYF. For the CDR3, the DNA is TGTGCCAGCAGTTTTTCGGGCGGGCCGGGGGAGACCAAGTACTTC.

This clonotype has just one count. A read error is possible here, since a much larger clone lies one base away. The chain employs TRBV9 and TRBJ2-2; D is undetermined. This CDR3 region has 13 residues. The germline gives CDR1 SGDLS, CDR2 YYNGEE. Trimming took 1 base from V and 6 from J, leaving 7 bases between them. The DNA of the CDR3 is TGTGCCAGCAGCGTACAGGTGTCCGGGGAGCTGTTTTTT. This codes for CASSVQVSGELFF.

This clonotype has a count of ten or more. This chain uses TRBV12-3 or TRBV12-4 with TRBJ1-5, with 9 positions matching TRBD1. The length of the CDR3 is 15 residues. The ends lost 3 bases at V and 7 bases at J; junction bases unmatched: 7. In DNA form, the CDR3 reads TGTGCCAGCAGTTTGGGGACAGGGACGATACAGCCCCAGCATTTT. This encodes CASSLGTGTIQPQHF.

Many counts were recorded for this clonotype. The V call is TRBV6-5, the J call TRBJ2-7, with TRBD1 matching 9 bases. In germline, CDR1 is MNHEY, CDR2 SVGAGI. The CDR3 loop spans 13 amino acids. With 7 bases clipped from V and 4 bases from J, the junction kept 5 bases outside the gene matches. CDR3 nucleotide sequence: TGTGCCAGCACCCCCGGGACAGGGTACGAGCAGTACTTC. Amino acid sequence: CASTPGTGYEQYF.

This clonotype appeared many times. The chain recombines TRBV15 with TRBJ2-7; D remains ambiguous. The CDR3 length is 12 residues. Trimming shortened V by 8 bases and J by 6 bases, and 14 bases separated the two germline ends. Germline CDR1 and CDR2: LNHNV and YYDKDF (reference sequence). The CDR3 loop is CATSDRRSEQYF. CDR3 DNA sequence: TGTGCCACCTCCGACCGGCGTTCCGAGCAGTACTTC.

This clonotype was seen more than once but under ten times. In nucleotides, the CDR3 is TGTGCCAGCAGCTGGGACAGGGGGAAAGAGACCCAGTACTTC. Translation: CASSWDRGKETQYF. This chain uses TRBV11-1 with TRBJ2-5, with 11 nucleotides matching TRBD1. Trimming took 4 bases from V and 3 from J; bases not matched to a gene: 1. Germline V gene lookup returns CDR1 SGHAT and CDR2 FQDESV (reference sequence). The CDR3 consists of 14 residues. Full variable domain (remainder filled in from reference TRBV11-1 and TRBJ2-5): EAEVAQSPRYKITEKSQAVAFWCDPISGHATLYWYRQILGQGPELLVQFQDESVVDDSQLPKDRFSAERLKGVDSTLKIQPAELGDSAMYLCASSWDRGKETQYFGPGTRLLVL.

V and J are TRBV11-2 and TRBJ1-3, with 7 bases that match TRBD1. With 1 base clipped from V and 4 bases from J, the junction kept 7 bases outside the gene matches. CDR1 and CDR2 (germline): SGHAT, FQNNGV. This CDR3 is 16 amino acids long. The CDR3 protein is CASSLVGRGSGNTIYF. The CDR3 bases are TGTGCCAGCAGCTTAGTGGGCAGGGGGTCCGGAAACACCATATATTTT.

Turning to this clonotype: Just one base apart from a much larger clone, this may be a read error. Because the CDR3 is missing its conserved closing phenylalanine or tryptophan, this is likely a read error. The chain couples TRBV15 to TRBJ2-7; the D gene is possibly TRBD2 (6 bases). V lost 0 bases, J lost 3 bases, and 12 bases lay in between. CDR1 is LNHNV and CDR2 is YYDKDF in the germline V gene (reference sequence). The CDR3 totals 15 residues. DNA of the CDR3: TGTGCCACCAGCAGAGATTTCGCGCGGGGCTACGAGCAGTACCTC. This gives the protein CATSRDFARGYEQYL.

This clonotype has at least ten counts. This chain links TRBV20-1 with TRBJ2-5, with D tentatively TRBD1 or TRBD2 (5 bases each). The CDR3 consists of 13 residues. Germline V lookup: CDR1 DFQATT, CDR2 SNEGSKA (reference sequence). V was shortened by 3 bases and J by 5 bases, with 13 bases between the two germline ends. The CDR3 protein is CSASYGAGETQYF. CDR3 DNA sequence: TGCAGTGCTAGCTACGGGGCAGGGGAGACCCAGTACTTC.